This TCR beta chain originates from a study of blood T cell repertoires in COVID-19. The repertoire was sequenced with immunoSEQ multiplex PCR; TCRdb's copy has only in-frame clones and lacks some. The sample yields around 200,000 clones, approximately 82% seen once. Deletions cut 3 bases from V and 2 bases from J, with 15 bases between. Germline V gene sequence: CDR1 SGHDT, CDR2 YYEEEE. This CDR3 region has 15 residues. This clonotype originated in a woman aged 45-65 years with acute or convalescent COVID-19. V gene TRBV5-6 combines with J gene TRBJ2-7; no firm D call. The sample comprised peripheral blood. The CDR3 sequence is CASSYGSSLAYEQYF. The CDR3 DNA is TGTGCCAGCAGCTACGGAAGTAGCCTAGCCTACGAGCAGTACTTC.